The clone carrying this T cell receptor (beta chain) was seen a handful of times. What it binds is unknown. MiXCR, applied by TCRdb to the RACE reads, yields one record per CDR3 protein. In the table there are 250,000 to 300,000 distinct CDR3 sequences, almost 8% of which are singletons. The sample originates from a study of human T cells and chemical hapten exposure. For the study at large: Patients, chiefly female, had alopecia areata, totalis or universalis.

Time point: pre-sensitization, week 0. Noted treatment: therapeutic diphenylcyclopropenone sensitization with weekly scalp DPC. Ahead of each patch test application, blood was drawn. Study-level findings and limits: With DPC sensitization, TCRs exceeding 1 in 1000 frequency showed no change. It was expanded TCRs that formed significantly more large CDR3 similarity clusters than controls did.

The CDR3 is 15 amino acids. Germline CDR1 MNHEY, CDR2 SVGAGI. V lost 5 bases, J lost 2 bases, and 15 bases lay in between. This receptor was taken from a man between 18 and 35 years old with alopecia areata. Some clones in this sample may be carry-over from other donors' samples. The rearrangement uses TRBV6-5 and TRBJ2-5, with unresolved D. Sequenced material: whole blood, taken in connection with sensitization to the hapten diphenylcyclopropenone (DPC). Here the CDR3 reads CASSTSTADQETQYF. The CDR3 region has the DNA TGTGCCAGCAGTACCTCTACAGCAGATCAAGAGACCCAGTACTTC.